The following is a TCR beta chain sequence with its context. There are a few counts of this clonotype. This receptor's antigen is unknown. The input lacks base qualities; no much larger clone sits a single base away. Receptor amplification or capture employed PCR. These reads were obtained on an Illumina HiSeq 2500. To reduce PCR and sequencing biases, unique molecular identifiers were built into the TCR beta cDNA libraries. Roughly 0.5 million cDNA molecules were obtained per 1 to 10 million input T cells, so each molecule approximated one T cell. The same protocol used for the earlier healthy control dataset was applied to prepare and sequence the patient libraries. Within a given batch, samples were prepared together, multiplexed and sequenced on the same HiSeq lane. In the paper's pipeline: MIGEC was used to process the raw barcoded reads, and molecular identifier groups with only a single read were discarded before consensus assembly and CDR3 extraction. Clonotype tables were post-analysed with VDJtools, normalizing diversity by down-sampling all datasets to the smallest sample size. To correct batch-related cross-sample contamination, repertoire overlap clustering matched CDR3 amino acid sequences but not nucleotide sequences. TCRdb reprocessed the public reads (quality trimming at Q25 with fastp, clone calling with MiXCR) and kept in-frame beta chains. Entries that share a CDR3 protein sequence are merged under the most common genes and DNA. TCRdb, not the original authors, processed these V and J calls. This sample lists roughly 800,000 distinct CDR3 sequences; around 45% were detected once. The ten largest account for approximately 4.4% of the sample.

The data derive from a study of post-analysis software for immune sequencing data (dated by TCRdb to between 2015 and 2017). About the study as a whole: Relapsing-remitting, secondary progressive and progressive-relapsing multiple sclerosis were recorded as disease courses, and subtype annotation was lacking for some patients. The patient repertoires were set against 10 or so previously published healthy control repertoires from donors whose ages ranged from roughly 6 to 27 years. A subset of samples was prepared in parallel using single-end sample barcoding, then pooled and co-amplified after Illumina adapter ligation.

TCR beta repertoires were profiled from peripheral blood of 10 to 15 young patients with multiple sclerosis to demonstrate the VDJtools post-analysis software. The multiple sclerosis patients were children and adolescents between roughly 6 and 16 years of age. The CDR3 numbers 15 residues from cysteine through phenylalanine. Of all the DNA, just the CDR3 is kept, 45 bases in frame from base 1. V was cut back by 1 base and J by 0 bases, leaving a gap of 10 bases between them. CDR1 and CDR2 are read off the germline V gene as MGHRA and YSYEKL. The paper's findings and limits, for the study overall: Significantly lower normalized Chao1 diversity was found in multiple sclerosis patients than in controls, suggesting substantial peripheral T-cell clonal expansion. Direct clustering with F measure showed strong co-clustering of samples prepared in the same batch, prompting a batch-effect correction. Roughly 5 TRBV segments, including TRBV5-6, TRBV5-1 and TRBV20-1, were significantly more frequent in patients than controls. The multiple sclerosis patient group was slightly younger than the control group.

Sequencing was done on a sample of blood. The clonotype originates from a girl under 18 with multiple sclerosis. The sequence is built from TRBV4-1 and TRBJ2-7, with a tentative D call of TRBD1 or TRBD2, each matching 5 bases. CDR3 reads: CASSQGWDGSYEQYF. In nucleotide form, the sequence is TGCGCCAGCAGCCAAGGATGGGACGGCTCCTACGAGCAGTACTTC.